One sample yielded the 27 T cell receptor beta chains listed below, sequenced in a study of molecular identifiers for immune sequencing clone quantification. TCRdb fed the PCR reads into MiXCR, producing one record per CDR3 protein. The table has around 460,000 distinct CDR3 sequences, about a quarter seen once. The source material was naive CD8+ T cells from blood, with Jurkat cell RNA spiked in. Subset here: FACS-sorted CD8+CD4-CCR7+CD45RA+ naive T cells. All receptors derive from a human donor in good health. Some libraries in this study had Jurkat cell RNA spiked in.

The CDR3, as DNA: TGTGCCAGCAGACATCTTACAGGGGGCTATGGCTATGGCTACACCTTC. Amino acids: CASRHLTGGYGYGYTF. The V call is TRBV2, the J call TRBJ1-2, with 9 bases aligning to TRBD1. The J segment lost 4 bases and the V segment lost 6 bases, leaving 12 bases of the junction unmatched. Germline CDR1 reads SNHLY; CDR2 reads FYNNEI. The length of the CDR3 is 16 residues. The full variable domain, with the rest looked up from reference TRBV2 and TRBJ1-2, is EPEVTQTPSHQVTQMGQEVILRCVPISNHLYFYWYRQILGQKVEFLVSFYNNEISEKSEIFDDQFSVERPDGSNFTLKIRSTKLEDSAMYFCASRHLTGGYGYGYTFGSGTRLTVV.

This clonotype was found a few times. Possible read error: a much larger clone is one base away. The chain has TRBV5-1 and TRBJ1-1; D gene ambiguous. The CDR3 length is 13 residues. Per germline, CDR1 SGHRS and CDR2 YFSETQ. Here the CDR3 DNA reads TGCGCCAGCAGCGGCAGCACGAACACTGGAGCTTTCTTT. Residues: CASSGSTNTGAFF.

This clonotype has only a few counts. This chain connects TRBV27 to TRBJ1-4; a possible D gene is TRBD1 (5 bases). Germline V gene lookup returns CDR1 MNHEY and CDR2 SMNVEV (reference sequence). Trimming cost V 3 bases and J 6 bases, with 14 bases left between them. This CDR3 has 15 amino acids. This chain's CDR3 is CASSFSGREDEKLFF. In DNA, the CDR3 is TGTGCCAGCAGTTTTTCCGGCAGGGAGGATGAAAAACTGTTTTTT.

The chain recombines TRBV27 with TRBJ2-1, with D hard to call. CDR1 and CDR2 from the germline V gene are MNHEY and SMNVEV (reference sequence). This CDR3 comprises 15 residues. V was trimmed by 1 base and J by 1 base, leaving 8 bases between them. CDR3 nucleotide sequence: TGTGCCAGCAGTTTATTGGGTAGGTCCTACAATGAGCAGTTCTTC. This sequence encodes CASSLLGRSYNEQFF.

This rearrangement joins TRBV9 to TRBJ2-3; 8 bases agree with TRBD1. The CDR3 covers 15 residues. Per germline, CDR1 SGDLS and CDR2 YYNGEE. The junction had 5 bases not matched to a gene; V was cut back by 3 bases and J by 2 bases. The CDR3 spells CASSDGTGPTDTQYF. CDR3 in DNA: TGTGCCAGCAGCGACGGGACAGGACCCACAGATACGCAGTATTTT.

Only a few counts were recorded for this clonotype. The chain is built from TRBV5-6 and TRBJ2-3; the match to TRBD2 covers 9 bases. Trimming removed 5 bases from V and 2 bases from J; junction bases left unmatched: 9. The CDR3 consists of 16 residues. In germline, CDR1 is SGHDT, CDR2 YYEEEE. This CDR3 reads CASSHPGLASTDTQYF. CDR3 nucleotide sequence: TGTGCCAGCAGTCATCCGGGACTAGCTTCCACAGATACGCAGTATTTT.

This clonotype was detected only a few times. The CDR3 DNA reads TGCGCCAGCAGTGAGGGACCCACCTACGAGCAGTACTTC. It translates to CASSEGPTYEQYF. The chain is built from TRBV10-2 and TRBJ2-7; unclear D gene. The CDR3 extends over 13 amino acids. V lost 2 bases and J lost 2, with 7 bases in between. Germline V gives CDR1 WSHSY, CDR2 SAAADI.

This clonotype was recorded at least ten times. This chain connects TRBV7-9 to TRBJ2-3; D perhaps matches TRBD1 (5 bases). V lost 6 bases, J lost 4 bases, and 23 bases lay in between. CDR1 is SEHNR, CDR2 FQNEAQ, per germline (reference sequence). The CDR3 length is 17 residues. The CDR3 loop is CASRQQPQGRWADTQYF. DNA for the CDR3: TGTGCCAGCAGGCAGCAGCCTCAGGGTCGGTGGGCAGATACGCAGTATTTT.

The rearrangement uses TRBV7-9 and TRBJ2-1, with D uncertain. Germline CDR1 and CDR2: SEHNR and FQNEAQ (reference sequence). V shed 5 bases and J shed 8 bases, with 4 bases lying between them. The CDR3 loop spans 10 amino acids. This chain's CDR3 is CASSVDEQFF. The CDR3 nucleotides read TGTGCCAGCAGCGTCGATGAGCAGTTCTTC.

The gene calls are TRBV4-3 and TRBJ2-1, with a tentative D call TRBD2 (5 bases). The CDR3 consists of 16 residues. The V end was cut by 1 base, the J end by 1 base, with 11 bases between. The germline gives CDR1 LGHNA, CDR2 YSLEER. The CDR3 loop is CASSQGVDWSYNEQFF. CDR3 nucleotide sequence: TGCGCCAGCAGCCAAGGTGTGGACTGGTCCTACAATGAGCAGTTCTTC.

This clonotype was counted at least ten times. This chain links TRBV20-1 with TRBJ2-3; TRBD2 matches 8 bases. J was trimmed by 2 bases and V by 0 bases; bases with no gene match: 7. The CDR3 is made up of 16 amino acids. Germline V CDR1 and CDR2: DFQATT, SNEGSKA (reference sequence). CDR3 bases: TGCAGTGCTAGAGATATTACTAGCGGATACACAGATACGCAGTATTTT. It encodes CSARDITSGYTDTQYF.

This clonotype was seen only a few times. The chain carries TRBV4-1 and TRBJ2-1; the match to TRBD2 covers 7 bases. V shed 4 bases, J shed 3 bases, and the junction held 3 bases outside the gene matches. Looked up from germline, CDR1 is MGHRA and CDR2 is YSYEKL. The CDR3 is made up of 14 amino acids. The CDR3 DNA follows: TGCGCCAGCAGCCCTAGCGGAGTCTACAATGAGCAGTTCTTC. Amino acid sequence: CASSPSGVYNEQFF.

A remark on this clonotype: Since a much larger clone is just one base distant, this may be a read error. This sequence joins TRBV20-1 and TRBJ2-6; 8 bases fit TRBD1. Germline lookup yields CDR1 DFQATT and CDR2 SNEGSKA (reference sequence). The CDR3 spans 19 residues. The CDR3 bases are TGCAGTGCTAGAGTTAATCCGGGACAGGCCTACTCTGGGGCCAACGCCCTGACTTTC. Amino acids: CSARVNPGQAYSGANALTF.

This clonotype has just a few counts. The DNA of the CDR3 is TGCAGTGCCCAAGAGACAGCCACCTTTGCAACTAATGAAAAACTGTTTTTT. Encoded protein: CSAQETATFATNEKLFF. The rearrangement joins TRBV20-1 to TRBJ1-4; D might be TRBD1 (5 bases). The V gene's germline CDR1 is DFQATT and CDR2 SNEGSKA (reference sequence). CDR3 length equals 17 residues. Trimming cost V 6 bases and J 0 bases, with 20 bases left between them.

The gene calls are TRBV6-5 and TRBJ2-7, with unresolved D. The CDR3 has 12 residues. V lost 3 bases, J lost 7 bases, and 10 bases lay in between. Germline-derived CDR1 and CDR2 are MNHEY and SVGAGI. CDR3 residues: CASSYDMGEQYF. The CDR3 nucleotides are TGTGCCAGCAGTTATGACATGGGGGAGCAGTACTTC.

The J gene is TRBJ1-4, the V gene TRBV12-3 or TRBV12-4, with 8 bases identical to TRBD1. The CDR3 covers 21 residues. Losses at the gene ends were 4 bases for V and 8 bases for J; bases not matched to a gene: 27. The CDR3 is CASSSLGLGQVVAGSREKLFF. The DNA for the CDR3 is TGTGCCAGCAGTTCTTTGGGGTTGGGACAGGTCGTAGCCGGGTCGAGAGAAAAACTGTTTTTT.

Notes on this clonotype: Possible read error: a much larger clone is one base away. This rearrangement joins TRBV4-1 to TRBJ1-4; D is unresolved. Trimming removed 8 bases at V and 8 bases at J, with 18 bases between. CDR1 MGHRA and CDR2 YSYEKL come from the germline V gene. This CDR3 contains 14 residues. In nucleotides, the CDR3 is TGCGCCAGCGGCCCTCCCGGACTCGAGGAAAAACTGTTTTTT. The encoded protein is CASGPPGLEEKLFF.

This clonotype has a handful of counts. This chain joins TRBV27 and TRBJ1-2, with D uncertain. Deletions cut 1 base from V and 2 bases from J, with 14 bases between. This CDR3 region has 16 residues. Looked up from germline, CDR1 is MNHEY and CDR2 is SMNVEV (reference sequence). CDR3: CASSLLSPSGNYGYTF. The CDR3 region has the DNA TGTGCCAGCAGTTTATTGTCGCCCAGCGGAAACTATGGCTACACCTTC.

This clonotype was seen at least ten times. The V gene is TRBV7-3, the J gene TRBJ2-5; 8 nucleotides align to TRBD2. J gave up 4 bases and V 1 base, and 8 bases lay outside the gene matches. CDR1 and CDR2 (germline): SGHTA, FQGTGA. CDR3 length: 16 amino acids. CDR3 region: CASSLIPSGSRETQYF. The CDR3, as DNA: TGTGCCAGCAGCTTAATCCCCAGCGGGAGTCGAGAGACCCAGTACTTC.

On this clonotype itself: A much bigger clone sits one base away, suggesting this may be a read error. The J gene is TRBJ2-7, the V gene TRBV29-1; D is undetermined. Germline CDR1 reads SQVTM; CDR2 reads ANQGSEA. This CDR3 is 11 amino acids long. CDR3 DNA sequence: TGCAGCGTTGAACTGTCTTACGAGCAGTGCTTC. Its protein is CSVELSYEQCF.

In its sample, this clonotype was seen a few times. The chain employs TRBV19 and TRBJ2-5; 7 nucleotides match TRBD2. The CDR3 contains 15 residues. The ends lost 10 bases at V and 0 bases at J; junction bases unmatched: 11. CDR1 is LNHDA, CDR2 SQIVND, per germline (reference sequence). The CDR3 nucleotides read TGTGCCACCAAATTGAGCGGGAAGTACCAAGAGACCCAGTACTTC. Residues: CATKLSGKYQETQYF.

This sequence joins TRBV5-1 and TRBJ1-1, with D perhaps matching TRBD1 (5 bases). Trimming took off 6 bases at V and 4 bases at J, with 16 bases between the two ends. The CDR3 sequence is 14 residues long. Germline CDR1 reads SGHRS; CDR2 reads YFSETQ. The CDR3 coding sequence is TGCGCCAGCACCTGGGGGGGAGTCGGCACTGAAGCTTTCTTT. Protein product: CASTWGGVGTEAFF.

Comments on this clonotype: A much larger clone is a single base away; this may be a read error. The chain carries TRBV3-1 and TRBJ2-7, with no clear D. Germline CDR1 reads LGHDT; CDR2 reads YNNKEL (reference sequence). Trimming removed 0 bases from V and 6 bases from J, with 9 bases in between. The CDR3 sequence is 13 residues long. CDR3 in amino acids: CASSQDTVCEQYF. In DNA, the CDR3 is TGTGCCAGCAGCCAAGATACCGTCTGCGAGCAGTACTTC.

This clonotype has more than one count but fewer than ten. The chain carries TRBV7-9 and TRBJ1-1; D remains unclear. In germline, CDR1 is SEHNR, CDR2 FQNEAQ (reference sequence). The CDR3 has 13 amino acids. V was trimmed by 1 base and J by 7 bases, leaving 10 bases between them. The CDR3 DNA follows: TGTGCCAGCAGCTTAGGTGTGGGGAATGAAGCTTTCTTT. This codes for CASSLGVGNEAFF.

Points on this clonotype: A much larger clonotype is one base distant, so this may be a read error. This chain links TRBV5-8 with TRBJ1-1; D gene ambiguous. The germline gives CDR1 SGHTS, CDR2 YDEGEE. The CDR3 spans 13 residues. With 2 bases removed from V and 1 base from J, the gap between germline ends came to 6 bases. The CDR3 here is CASSFAGNTEAFF. The CDR3 bases are TGTGCCAGCAGCTTTGCAGGGAACACTGAAGCTTTCTTT.

Concerning this clonotype itself: A much larger clonotype is one base distant, so this may be a read error. The rearrangement joins TRBV7-9 to TRBJ1-2; no clear D gene. Germline V lookup: CDR1 SEHNR, CDR2 FQNEAQ (reference sequence). This CDR3 has 16 amino acids. With 1 base removed from V and 4 bases from J, the gap between germline ends came to 16 bases. Here the CDR3 DNA reads TGTGCCAGCAGCTTAGAGGAGTCCCTACCGAGCTATGGCTACACCTTC. It specifies CASSLEESLPSYGYTF.

This clonotype was seen repeatedly, ten times or more. The chain links TRBV7-8 to TRBJ1-1; 7 bases are shared with TRBD1. Per the germline V gene, CDR1 is SGHVS and CDR2 is FQNEAQ. The CDR3 spans 14 residues. V lost 2 bases and J lost 6; bases outside the gene matches: 6. The DNA of the CDR3 is TGTGCCAGCAGCTTACGAGGGGGCGCCGCTGAAGCTTTCTTT. It specifies CASSLRGGAAEAFF.